Below are 4 T cell receptor beta chains sequenced from a single sample in a study of technical replicates of blood from a few donors. Produced via immunoSEQ multiplex PCR; TCRdb's table is partial and in-frame only. The sample holds 70,000 to 85,000 clones; almost 98% are singletons and the top ten take about 0.19%. Material for sequencing was T cells isolated from PBMCs. Receptor source: a human donor in good health.

The gene calls are TRBV19 and TRBJ2-3; the D gene is possibly TRBD2 (6 bases). This CDR3 spans 20 amino acids. From germline, CDR1 is LNHDA and CDR2 SQIVND (reference sequence). Trimming pared 6 bases from V and 0 bases from J, leaving 28 bases between. The CDR3 loop is CASRRGMARGPEASTDTQYF. The CDR3 region has the DNA TGTGCCAGTAGACGCGGGATGGCTAGAGGGCCCGAGGCTAGCACAGATACGCAGTATTTT.

The chain employs TRBV6-1 and TRBJ1-1; no clear D gene. Germline CDR1 MNHNS, CDR2 SASEGT. The CDR3 length is 13 residues. V gave up 4 bases and J gave up 6 bases, with 12 bases separating them. CDR3 region: CASSGVPQAEAFF. For the CDR3, the DNA is TGTGCCAGCAGTGGAGTTCCCCAGGCTGAAGCTTTCTTT.

This rearrangement joins TRBV4-1 to TRBJ2-5; TRBD2 matches at 10 bases. This CDR3 region has 17 residues. Trimming cost V 1 base and J 2 bases; bases outside gene matches: 7. Germline assignment: CDR1 MGHRA and CDR2 YSYEKL. This chain's CDR3 is CASSQAASGGVQETQYF. The CDR3, as DNA: TGCGCCAGCAGCCAAGCGGCTAGCGGGGGTGTACAAGAGACCCAGTACTTC.

The J gene is TRBJ1-2, the V gene TRBV5-4, with 10 bases that match TRBD1. The CDR3 spans 17 residues. The V gene end was trimmed by 0 bases and the J gene end by 6 bases; junction bases not matched to a gene: 11. Germline V gene data show CDR1 as SGHNT and CDR2 as YYREEE (reference sequence). The CDR3, as DNA: TGTGCCAGCAGCTTGGGCCCCACTGGGACAGGGGAGAATGGCTACACCTTC. It yields the protein CASSLGPTGTGENGYTF.